This T cell receptor beta chain comes out of a study of patients and donors after allogeneic stem cell transplantation. Between the trimmed V and J ends, which lost 2 bases and 4 bases, there was a span of 4 bases. The CDR3 runs 12 residues. TCRdb fed the RT-PCR reads into MiXCR, producing one record per CDR3 protein. The sample gives about 410,000 distinct CDR3 sequences, 16% of which show up once; roughly 7% is in the top ten. With regard to this clonotype: A much bigger clone sits one base away, suggesting this may be a read error.

Sequenced: blood, either unsorted or a sorted T cell fraction (not recorded which). The chain employs TRBV12-3 or TRBV12-4 and TRBJ2-3, with unresolved D. The source is a human donor who was either an allogeneic HSCT recipient or a stem cell or donor lymphocyte infusion donor (not recorded which). It is not recorded whose cells these are; they may come from a transplant donor. Here the CDR3 DNA reads TGTGCCAGCAGTTTATGGCCAGATACGCAGTATTTT. It codes for CASSLWPDTQYF.